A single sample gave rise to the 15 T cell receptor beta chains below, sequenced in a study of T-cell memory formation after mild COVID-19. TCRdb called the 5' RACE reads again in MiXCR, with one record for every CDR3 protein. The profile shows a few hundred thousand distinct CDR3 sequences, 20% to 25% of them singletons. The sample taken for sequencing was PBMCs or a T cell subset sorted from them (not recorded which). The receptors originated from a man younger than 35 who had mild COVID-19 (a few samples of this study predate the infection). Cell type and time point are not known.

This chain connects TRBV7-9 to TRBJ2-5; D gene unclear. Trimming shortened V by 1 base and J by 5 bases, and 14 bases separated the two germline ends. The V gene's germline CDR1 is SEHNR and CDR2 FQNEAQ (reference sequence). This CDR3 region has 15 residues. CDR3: CASSLVGSRSETQYF. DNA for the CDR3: TGTGCCAGCAGCTTAGTAGGTAGCCGTTCCGAGACCCAGTACTTC.

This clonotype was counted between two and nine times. CDR3 in amino acids: CAISEGDQPQHF. The CDR3 bases are TGTGCCATCAGTGAGGGAGATCAGCCCCAGCATTTT. This chain uses TRBV10-3 with TRBJ1-5, with D hard to call. The CDR3 consists of 12 residues. V was clipped by 2 bases and J by 5 bases, with 4 bases between them. The germline gives CDR1 ENHRY, CDR2 SYGVKD.

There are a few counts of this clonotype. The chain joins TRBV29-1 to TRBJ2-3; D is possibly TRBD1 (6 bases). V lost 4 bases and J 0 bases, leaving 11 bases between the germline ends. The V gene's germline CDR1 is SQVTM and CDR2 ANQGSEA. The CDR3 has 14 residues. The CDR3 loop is CSVVAGESTDTQYF. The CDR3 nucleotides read TGCAGCGTTGTGGCAGGGGAAAGCACAGATACGCAGTATTTT.

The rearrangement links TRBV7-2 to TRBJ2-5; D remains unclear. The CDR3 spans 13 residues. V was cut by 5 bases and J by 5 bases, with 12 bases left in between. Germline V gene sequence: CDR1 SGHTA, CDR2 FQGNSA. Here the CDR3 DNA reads TGTGCCAGCAGCCCCACTCAGCCTGAGACCCAGTACTTC. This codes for CASSPTQPETQYF.

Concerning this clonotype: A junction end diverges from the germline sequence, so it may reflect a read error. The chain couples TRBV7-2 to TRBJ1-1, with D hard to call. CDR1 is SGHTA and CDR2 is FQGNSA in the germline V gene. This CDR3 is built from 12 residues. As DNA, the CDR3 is TGTGCCAGCAGCCCCAGTCGGACTGAATCTTTCTTT. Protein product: CASSPSRTESFF.

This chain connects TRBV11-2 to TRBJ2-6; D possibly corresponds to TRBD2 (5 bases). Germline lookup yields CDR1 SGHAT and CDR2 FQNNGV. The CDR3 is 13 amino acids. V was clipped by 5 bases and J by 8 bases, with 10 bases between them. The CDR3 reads CASSRSGTNVLTF. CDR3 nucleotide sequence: TGTGCCAGCAGCCGCTCGGGGACCAACGTCCTGACTTTC.

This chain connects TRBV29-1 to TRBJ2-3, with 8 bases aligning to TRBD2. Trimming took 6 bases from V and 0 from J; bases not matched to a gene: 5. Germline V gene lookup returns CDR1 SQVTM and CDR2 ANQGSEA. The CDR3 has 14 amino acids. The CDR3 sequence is CSVGLAFSTDTQYF. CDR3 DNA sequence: TGCAGCGTAGGACTAGCCTTCAGCACAGATACGCAGTATTTT.

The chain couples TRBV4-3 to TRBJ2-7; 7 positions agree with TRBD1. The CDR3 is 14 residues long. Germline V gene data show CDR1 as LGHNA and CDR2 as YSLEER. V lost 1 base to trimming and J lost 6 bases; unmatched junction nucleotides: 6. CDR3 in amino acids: CASSQGGTGVEQYF. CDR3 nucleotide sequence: TGCGCCAGCAGCCAAGGGGGAACAGGGGTCGAGCAGTACTTC.

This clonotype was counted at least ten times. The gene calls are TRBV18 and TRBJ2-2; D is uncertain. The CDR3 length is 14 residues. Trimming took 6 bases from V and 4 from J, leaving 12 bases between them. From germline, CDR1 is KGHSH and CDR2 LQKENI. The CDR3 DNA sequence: TGTGCCAGCTCGTCCCCAGCTGGCACCGGGGAGCTGTTTTTT. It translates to CASSSPAGTGELFF. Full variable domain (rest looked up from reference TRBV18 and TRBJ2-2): NAGVMQNPRHLVRRRGQEARLRCSPMKGHSHVYWYRQLPEEGLKFMVYLQKENIIDESGMPKERFSAEFPKEGPSILRIQQVVRGDSAAYFCASSSPAGTGELFFGEGSRLTVL.

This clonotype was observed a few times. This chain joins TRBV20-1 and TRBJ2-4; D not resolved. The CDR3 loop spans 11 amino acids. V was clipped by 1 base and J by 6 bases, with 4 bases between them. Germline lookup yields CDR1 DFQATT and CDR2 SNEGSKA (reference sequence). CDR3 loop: CSARGPNIQYF. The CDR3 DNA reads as TGCAGTGCTAGAGGGCCAAACATTCAGTACTTC.

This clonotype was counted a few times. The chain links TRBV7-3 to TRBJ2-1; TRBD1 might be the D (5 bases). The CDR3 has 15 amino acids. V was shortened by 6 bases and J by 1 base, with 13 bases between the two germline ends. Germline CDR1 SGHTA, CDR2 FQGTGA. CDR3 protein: CASSFDSRSYNEQFF. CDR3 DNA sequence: TGTGCCAGCAGTTTCGACAGTAGGTCCTACAATGAGCAGTTCTTC.

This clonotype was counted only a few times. CDR3 bases: TGCGCCAGCAGCCAAGATTGGGGGAGGAGAGAAAAACTGTTTTTT. It is translated as CASSQDWGRREKLFF. The chain recombines TRBV4-3 with TRBJ1-4; perhaps TRBD1 as D (5 bases). The germline V gene has CDR1 LGHNA and CDR2 YSLEER. The CDR3 length is 15 residues. V was trimmed by 0 bases and J by 8 bases, leaving 13 bases between them.

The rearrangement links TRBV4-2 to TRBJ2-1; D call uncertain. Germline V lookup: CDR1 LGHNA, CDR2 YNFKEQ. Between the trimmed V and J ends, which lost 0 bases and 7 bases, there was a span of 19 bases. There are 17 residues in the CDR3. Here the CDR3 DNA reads TGTGCCAGCAGCCAAGATCAGCAGACCCTCGCCGGTAATGAGCAGTTCTTC. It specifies CASSQDQQTLAGNEQFF.

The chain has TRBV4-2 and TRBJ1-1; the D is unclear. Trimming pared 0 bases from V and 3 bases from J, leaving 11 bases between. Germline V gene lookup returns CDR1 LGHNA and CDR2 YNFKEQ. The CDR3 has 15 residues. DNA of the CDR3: TGTGCCAGCAGCCAAGAAGGATTCGGGGACACTGAAGCTTTCTTT. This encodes CASSQEGFGDTEAFF.

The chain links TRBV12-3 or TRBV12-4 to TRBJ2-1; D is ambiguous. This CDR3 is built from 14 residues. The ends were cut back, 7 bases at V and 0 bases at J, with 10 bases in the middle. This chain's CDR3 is CASNPKRSYNEQFF. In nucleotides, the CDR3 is TGTGCCAGCAACCCCAAGCGCTCCTACAATGAGCAGTTCTTC.